Listed below are T cell receptor beta chains from one sample, sequenced in a study of CD8 T cells in Susac syndrome. One entry per CDR3 protein results from TCRdb running MiXCR on the immunoSEQ multiplex PCR reads. Of almost 450,000 distinct CDR3 sequences in the sample, more than 70% were seen once. Sequenced material: CD8+ T cells from PBMCs. These receptors were obtained from a human donor with multiple sclerosis. Both conserved end residues are part of each CDR3. A D gene is named only where the DNA matches it firmly. Clone size is given for some rows only: seen once, a few or many times, or a class if the clone is expanded.

>.|TRBJ2-7|.|TRBV27
TGTGCCAGCAGTTTCCTAGAGGGGGAGCAGTACTTC
CASSFLEGEQYF
>once|TRBJ2-3|TRBD1|TRBV29-1
TGCAGCGTTGAAGATAACGACAGGGTGGGAGATACGCAGTATTTT
CSVEDNDRVGDTQYF
>.|TRBJ1-2|.|TRBV19
TGTGCCAGTAGTATGGGACATCGCTACACCTTC
CASSMGHRYTF
>once|TRBJ2-1|.|TRBV5-6
TGTGCCAGCACCTGGGCGGGGGCCTCGCATAATGAGCAGTTCTTC
CASTWAGASHNEQFF
>few|TRBJ1-1|.|TRBV6-1
TGTGCCAGCAAGGATCAGGGGTACACTGAAGCTTTCTTT
CASKDQGYTEAFF
>.|TRBJ2-1|.|TRBV27
TGTGCCAGCAGTCGTGGGTTTGGGCAGTTCTTC
CASSRGFGQFF
>.|TRBJ2-7|TRBD1|TRBV5-1
TGCGCCAGCAGCCCCCGGGACAGGGATTTGTACGAGCAGTACTTC
CASSPRDRDLYEQYF
>.|TRBJ2-6|.|TRBV12-3/TRBV12-4
TGTGCCAGCAGCTTATTCTCGGGCTCTGGGGCCAACGTCCTGACTTTC
CASSLFSGSGANVLTF
>.|TRBJ2-7|.|TRBV30
TGTGCCTGGAGCACCATCGACGACCCCCGCCCCTACGAGCAGTACTTC
CAWSTIDDPRPYEQYF
>.|TRBJ2-3|TRBD2|TRBV5-6
TGTGCCAGCAGCTTTGGCGGGGGGAGCACAGATACGCAGTATTTT
CASSFGGGSTDTQYF
>.|TRBJ2-3|TRBD2|TRBV10-3
TGTGCCATCAGTGAAAGCGGGAGCCAAGGCACGCAGTATTTT
CAISESGSQGTQYF
>.|TRBJ1-5|TRBD1|TRBV7-8
TGTGCCAGCAGCTTAGATACAGGGGGCCGCCAGCATTTT
CASSLDTGGRQHF
>.|TRBJ2-7|TRBD2|TRBV27
TGTGCCAGCATTGGGGCCGGGGGGGGCAACGAGCAGTACTTC
CASIGAGGGNEQYF
>.|TRBJ2-2|.|TRBV4-1
TGCGCCAGCAGCCAAGATCGGCTAGCTCGCACCGGGGAGCTGTTTTTT
CASSQDRLARTGELFF
>.|TRBJ2-3|TRBD2|TRBV4-1
TGCGCCAGCAGCCAAGAAGGGCGGGGGGTAGCAGATACGCAGTATTTT
CASSQEGRGVADTQYF
>.|TRBJ1-1|TRBD1|TRBV6-1
TGTGCCAGCAAGGAAACCAGGGGGGCTAGGAACACTGAAGCTTTCTTT
CASKETRGARNTEAFF
>.|TRBJ2-7|.|TRBV27
TGTGCCAGCAGTCCTCAACCGTGGTCCGAGCAGTACTTC
CASSPQPWSEQYF
>.|TRBJ2-7|.|TRBV5-1
TGCGCCAGCAGCTTCGACAGTACCTACGAGCAGTACTTC
CASSFDSTYEQYF
>.|TRBJ2-7|TRBD1|TRBV7-9
TGTGCCAGCAGCTTGGGACAGTACTACGAGCAGTACTTC
CASSLGQYYEQYF
>once|TRBJ1-5|TRBD1|TRBV28
TGTGCCAGCAGTCCTGGGACAGGGGGCGGCAAACAGCCCCAGCATTTT
CASSPGTGGGKQPQHF
>.|TRBJ2-2|.|TRBV2
TGTGCCAGCAGTGAAGGAAGGGAAACAGGGGAGCTGTTTTTT
CASSEGRETGELFF
>.|TRBJ2-7|TRBD2|TRBV7-6
TGTGCCAGCAGCCCTAATAGCGGGAGGGCCGACGAGCAGTACTTC
CASSPNSGRADEQYF
>.|TRBJ1-1|.|TRBV29-1
TGCAGCGCCAGGGTCGAGGGGACTGAAGCTTTCTTT
CSARVEGTEAFF
>.|TRBJ2-7|.|TRBV27
TGTGCCAGCAGCCAACTAGAGAGGAACGAGCAGTACTTC
CASSQLERNEQYF
>.|TRBJ2-7|TRBD1|TRBV6-1
TGTGCCAGCAGTCCCTCCGCTACGAGGTGGGACAGGGGATCCTACGAGCAGTACTTC
CASSPSATRWDRGSYEQYF
>.|TRBJ2-3|TRBD2|TRBV12-3/TRBV12-4
TGTGCCAGCAGCCTAGCGGGGCCCCGAGATACGCAGTATTTT
CASSLAGPRDTQYF
>.|TRBJ2-7|.|TRBV7-9
TGTGCCAGCAGCTTAGACAGGATGGGCTACGAGCAGTACTTC
CASSLDRMGYEQYF
>.|TRBJ2-1|TRBD2|TRBV10-2
TGCGCCAGCAGCGGGACTCTAGCGGGAGAGGTGTTCTTC
CASSGTLAGEVFF
>.|TRBJ1-5|.|TRBV30
TGTGCCTGGAGTGAGGGGGGGCTTCAGCCCCAGCATTTT
CAWSEGGLQPQHF
>.|TRBJ2-7|TRBD1|TRBV25-1
TGTGCCAGCAGTGACGGGGACAGGGGGCCGTACGAGCAGTACTTC
CASSDGDRGPYEQYF
>.|TRBJ1-4|.|TRBV12-3/TRBV12-4
TGTGCCAGCAGTCAGGCCCATGAGGATGAAAAACTGTTTTTT
CASSQAHEDEKLFF
>.|TRBJ2-1|.|TRBV20-1
TGCAGTGCTAGAGAGTCTATGGTAGGGTACCATGCTCAGTTCTTC
CSARESMVGYHAQFF
>.|TRBJ1-2|TRBD1|TRBV7-9
TGTGCCAGCAGCGCTGGGACAGATTATAACTATGGCTACACCTTC
CASSAGTDYNYGYTF
>.|TRBJ1-2|.|TRBV4-1
TGCGCCAGCAGCCAACCTTCGGGGGTGTCGTCCTATGGCTACACCTTC
CASSQPSGVSSYGYTF
>few|TRBJ2-3|.|TRBV7-9
TGTGCCAGCAGTTTCGGAGTGGATACGCAGTATTTT
CASSFGVDTQYF
>few|TRBJ2-1|.|TRBV6-1
TGTGCCAGCAGTGACAGCTCCTACAATGAGCAGTTCTTC
CASSDSSYNEQFF
>.|TRBJ2-7|.|TRBV7-9
TGTGCCAGCAGCACGACACCGGACGGAACCTACGAGCAGTACTTC
CASSTTPDGTYEQYF
>.|TRBJ2-4|.|TRBV30
TGTGCCTGGAGTGTATTCCCTTTTCGGGGGTTGGACATTCAGTACTTC
CAWSVFPFRGLDIQYF
>once|TRBJ1-6|TRBD1|TRBV6-1
TGTGCCAGCAGGGGGACAGGGGGTAACTATAATTCACCCCTCCACTTT
CASRGTGGNYNSPLHF
>few|TRBJ1-1|.|TRBV13
TGTGCCAGCAGCCCGCGGACAGTCAACACTGAAGCTTTCTTT
CASSPRTVNTEAFF
>.|TRBJ2-1|.|TRBV27
TGTGCCAGCAGTCACGGAGGAAATGAGCAGTTCTTC
CASSHGGNEQFF
>.|TRBJ1-1|.|TRBV2
TGTGCCAGCAGTGAACAGAACACTGAAGCTTTCTTT
CASSEQNTEAFF